The 25 T cell receptor beta chains below were found in one sample sequenced in a study of blood T cell repertoires in COVID-19. The table came from immunoSEQ multiplex PCR; TCRdb's copy has only in-frame clones and leaves some out. The data contain about 160,000 clones, 70% to 90% of them singletons. The sample consisted of PBMCs or T cells enriched from blood (not recorded which). All receptors derive from a man in his forties who had recovered from COVID-19.

V gene TRBV5-6 combines with J gene TRBJ2-5, with D maybe TRBD2 (6 bases). The CDR3 contains 13 residues. V was trimmed by 6 bases and J by 5 bases, leaving 14 bases between them. Germline CDR1 SGHDT, CDR2 YYEEEE. In DNA form, the CDR3 reads TGTGCCAGCACCAGGAGGGGTCGGGAGACCCAGTACTTC. Translated: CASTRRGRETQYF.

Turning to this clone: The sample has other DNA sequences that encode this CDR3 too. The rearrangement uses TRBV5-5 and TRBJ1-2; 8 nucleotides line up with TRBD1. Germline CDR1 and CDR2: SGHKS and YYEKEE (reference sequence). Germline trimming cut 4 bases from V and 4 bases from J; bases unmatched to any gene: 3. The CDR3 consists of 13 residues. CDR3 nucleotides: TGTGCCAGCAGCCGCACAGGGGGCTATGGCTACACCTTC. Amino acids: CASSRTGGYGYTF. The variable domain in full, completed from reference TRBV5-5 and TRBJ1-2, reads DAGVTQSPTHLIKTRGQQVTLRCSPISGHKSVSWYQQVLGQGPQFIFQYYEKEERGRGNFPDRFSARQFPNYSSELNVNALLLGDSALYLCASSRTGGYGYTFGSGTRLTVV.

The table lists this clone with a few counts. The chain combines TRBV9 with TRBJ1-6, with TRBD1 as a possible D gene (5 bases). V shed 4 bases and J shed 0 bases, with 14 bases lying between them. The CDR3 spans 17 residues. CDR1 is SGDLS, CDR2 YYNGEE, per germline. CDR3 amino acids: CASSLTTVSSYNSPLHF. As DNA, the CDR3 is TGTGCCAGCAGCCTCACGACAGTTAGCTCCTATAATTCACCCCTCCACTTT.

V and J are TRBV12-5 and TRBJ2-2, with 9 bases identical to TRBD1. The CDR3 has 15 residues. V was pared by 5 bases and J by 5 bases, with 6 bases of the junction left unmatched. Germline lookup yields CDR1 LGHNT and CDR2 FRNRAP. This CDR3 reads CASGTTTGGTGELFF. CDR3 nucleotides: TGTGCTAGTGGTACAACGACAGGGGGTACCGGGGAGCTGTTTTTT.

The chain joins TRBV3-1 (or the pseudogene TRBV3-2) to TRBJ1-2, with 11 bases identical to TRBD1. Germline CDR1 reads LGHDT; CDR2 reads YNNKEL (reference sequence). There are 15 residues in the CDR3. J was trimmed by 5 bases and V by 3 bases; bases with no gene match: 5. CDR3 amino acids: CASSQGTGGRYGYTF. CDR3 DNA sequence: TGTGCCAGCAGCCAGGGGACAGGGGGGAGGTATGGCTACACCTTC.

The rearrangement joins TRBV7-3 to TRBJ2-2, with 10 nucleotides matching TRBD1. This CDR3 is 16 amino acids long. CDR1 is SGHTA and CDR2 is FQGTGA in the germline V gene. The ends lost 4 bases at V and 1 base at J; junction bases unmatched: 3. The CDR3 loop is CASSCGQGGNTGELFF. For the CDR3, the DNA is TGTGCCAGCAGCTGCGGACAGGGGGGGAACACCGGGGAGCTGTTTTTT.

In this sample, this clone is medium-sized (0.01 to 0.1%). The chain recombines TRBV19 with TRBJ1-2; TRBD1 is a possible D gene (5 bases). Germline assignment: CDR1 LNHDA and CDR2 SQIVND (reference sequence). The CDR3 sequence is 13 residues long. Trimming removed 7 bases from V and 8 bases from J, with 17 bases in between. CDR3 amino acids: CASTPTGGTGYTF. CDR3 nucleotide sequence: TGTGCCAGTACCCCGACGGGGGGAACGGGCTACACCTTC.

The chain recombines TRBV19 with TRBJ2-2; 8 nucleotides match TRBD1. V lost 7 bases and J lost 4; bases outside the gene matches: 2. CDR1 and CDR2 (germline): LNHDA, SQIVND (reference sequence). CDR3 length: 13 amino acids. CDR3 nucleotides: TGTGCCAGTAAAGACAGGGGCACCGGGGAGCTGTTTTTT. Translating gives CASKDRGTGELFF. The variable domain in full, completed from reference TRBV19 and TRBJ2-2, reads DGGITQSPKYLFRKEGQNVTLSCEQNLNHDAMYWYRQDPGQGLRLIYYSQIVNDFQKGDIAEGYSVSREKKESFPLTVTSAQKNPTAFYLCASKDRGTGELFFGEGSRLTVL.

The rearrangement links TRBV18 to TRBJ1-3, with a tentative D call TRBD1 (6 bases). The V gene lost 5 bases and the J gene lost 0 bases, with 14 bases spanning the gap. CDR3 size: 16 residues. Germline V CDR1 and CDR2: KGHSH, LQKENI. CDR3 sequence (DNA): TGTGCCAGCTCATCCCGGGACATCAACTCTGGAAACACCATATATTTT. Protein sequence: CASSSRDINSGNTIYF. Full variable domain (remainder filled in from reference TRBV18 and TRBJ1-3): NAGVMQNPRHLVRRRGQEARLRCSPMKGHSHVYWYRQLPEEGLKFMVYLQKENIIDESGMPKERFSAEFPKEGPSILRIQQVVRGDSAAYFCASSSRDINSGNTIYFGEGSWLTVV.

This chain joins TRBV7-8 and TRBJ2-5; 10 bases are shared with TRBD2. CDR3 length equals 16 residues. CDR1 and CDR2 (germline): SGHVS, FQNEAQ. V lost 4 bases and J lost 2; bases outside the gene matches: 7. The CDR3 coding sequence is TGTGCCAGCAGCTACGATCGACTAGCGGGTCAAGAGACCCAGTACTTC. Its protein product is CASSYDRLAGQETQYF.

The J gene is TRBJ2-7, the V gene TRBV5-1, with 8 bases aligning to TRBD1. The CDR3 loop spans 16 amino acids. The ends lost 0 bases at V and 6 bases at J; junction bases unmatched: 11. Germline values: CDR1 SGHRS, CDR2 YFSETQ. The CDR3 sequence is CASSLAPGQGVGEQYF. CDR3 sequence (DNA): TGCGCCAGCAGCTTGGCCCCAGGACAGGGAGTAGGCGAGCAGTACTTC.

The chain recombines TRBV3-1 (or the pseudogene TRBV3-2) with TRBJ2-7; TRBD1 might be the D (5 bases). The germline V gene encodes CDR1 LGHDT and CDR2 YNNKEL (reference sequence). The CDR3 spans 17 residues. V was clipped by 1 base and J by 2 bases, with 18 bases between them. The chain's CDR3 is CASSQGKGYRMTYEQYF. The CDR3 DNA is TGTGCCAGCAGCCAAGGTAAGGGGTACAGGATGACCTACGAGCAGTACTTC.

This clone has more than one count but fewer than ten. The chain has TRBV11-2 and TRBJ2-7; 7 bases line up with TRBD1. V shed 2 bases and J 3 bases; nucleotides not matched to a gene: 4. In germline, CDR1 is SGHAT, CDR2 FQNNGV. The CDR3 runs 14 residues. The CDR3 DNA reads as TGTGCCAGCAGCTTAAACAGGGGCTACTACGAGCAGTACGTC. Translation: CASSLNRGYYEQYV.

The sample holds one count of this clone. This chain uses TRBV11-2 with TRBJ1-1; no definite D call. Deletions cut 1 base from V and 4 bases from J, with 19 bases between. CDR3 size: 17 residues. Germline assignment: CDR1 SGHAT and CDR2 FQNNGV. This CDR3 is CASSLGPGRDLRTEAFF. The CDR3 DNA is TGTGCCAGCAGCTTAGGACCTGGGCGGGATCTTCGCACTGAAGCTTTCTTT.

This chain joins TRBV13 and TRBJ1-2; unclear D gene. There are 14 residues in the CDR3. Germline V gene data show CDR1 as PRHDT and CDR2 as FYEKMQ (reference sequence). V was shortened by 1 base and J by 6 bases, with 12 bases between the two germline ends. CDR3 bases: TGTGCCAGCAGCTTAGATAGATTCGGGAATGGCTACACCTTC. It specifies CASSLDRFGNGYTF.

The chain joins TRBV5-1 to TRBJ1-2, with TRBD1 as a possible D gene (5 bases). The V and J ends lost 4 bases and 4 bases respectively, with 26 bases between them. The CDR3 runs to 18 residues. CDR1 and CDR2 from the germline V gene are SGHRS and YFSETQ. The CDR3 here is CASSGAGLSSGSFYGYTF. In nucleotides, the CDR3 is TGCGCCAGCAGCGGGGCAGGCTTATCCTCCGGCTCTTTCTATGGCTACACCTTC.

The chain carries TRBV5-1 and TRBJ2-6; TRBD1 aligns across 7 bases. Germline CDR1 is SGHRS and CDR2 is YFSETQ. Germline trimming cut 2 bases from V and 12 bases from J; bases unmatched to any gene: 5. CDR3 length equals 13 residues. The CDR3 region is CASSFDRAPVLTF. The CDR3 DNA is TGCGCCAGCAGCTTTGACAGGGCCCCCGTCCTGACTTTC.

The J gene is TRBJ2-1, the V gene TRBV2; 9 bases align to TRBD2. Germline V lookup: CDR1 SNHLY, CDR2 FYNNEI. This CDR3 comprises 16 residues. V lost 8 bases, J lost 5 bases, and 13 bases stayed unmatched. The CDR3 reads CASGLVAQRGDNEQFF. The CDR3 coding sequence is TGTGCCAGCGGACTTGTAGCCCAGCGGGGGGACAATGAGCAGTTCTTC. Filled out from reference TRBV2 and TRBJ2-1, the complete variable domain reads EPEVTQTPSHQVTQMGQEVILRCVPISNHLYFYWYRQILGQKVEFLVSFYNNEISEKSEIFDDQFSVERPDGSNFTLKIRSTKLEDSAMYFCASGLVAQRGDNEQFFGPGTRLTVL.

V is TRBV3-1 (or the pseudogene TRBV3-2) and J is TRBJ2-3, with 9 bases that match TRBD2. Unmatched junction bases numbered 5, after V lost 6 bases and J lost 1 base. CDR1 is LGHDT and CDR2 is YNNKEL in the germline V gene (reference sequence). There are 15 residues in the CDR3. DNA of the CDR3: TGTGCCAGCAGACATAGCGGGGGTGGCACAGATACGCAGTATTTT. It codes for CASRHSGGGTDTQYF.

There are a few counts of this clone. V gene TRBV14 combines with J gene TRBJ2-3; 7 nucleotides match TRBD1. The junction had 4 bases not matched to a gene; V was cut back by 6 bases and J by 1 base. There are 14 residues in the CDR3. Germline V CDR1 and CDR2: SGHDN, FVKESK. CDR3 nucleotides: TGTGCCAGCAGACACGGGACAGGCACAGATACGCAGTATTTT. Translation gives CASRHGTGTDTQYF.

This rearrangement joins TRBV11-2 to TRBJ1-1, with D perhaps TRBD1 (5 bases). The CDR3 runs to 12 residues. Trimming removed 0 bases from V and 8 bases from J, with 7 bases in between. Germline CDR1 and CDR2: SGHAT and FQNNGV. CDR3 in DNA: TGTGCCAGCAGCTTAGAACGGGGGGAAGCTTTCTTT. Encoded protein: CASSLERGEAFF. Filled out from reference TRBV11-2 and TRBJ1-1, the complete variable domain reads EAGVAQSPRYKIIEKRQSVAFWCNPISGHATLYWYQQILGQGPKLLIQFQNNGVVDDSQLPKDRFSAERLKGVDSTLKIQPAKLEDSAVYLCASSLERGEAFFGQGTRLTVV.

This chain links TRBV5-6 with TRBJ1-2, with 9 bases lining up with TRBD1. This CDR3 is built from 14 residues. Trimming removed 4 bases from V and 4 bases from J; junction bases left unmatched: 5. From germline, CDR1 is SGHDT and CDR2 YYEEEE. DNA of the CDR3: TGTGCCAGCAGCCTGGGACAGGGCGGCTATGGCTACACCTTC. Its protein is CASSLGQGGYGYTF.

V usage is TRBV18 and J usage is TRBJ1-3; 9 bases map to TRBD1. This CDR3 has 16 residues. Per germline, CDR1 KGHSH and CDR2 LQKENI. J was trimmed by 4 bases and V by 4 bases; bases with no gene match: 8. CDR3 coding DNA: TGTGCCAGCTCACAGGACAGGGGACTCTCAGGAAACACCATATATTTT. Its protein is CASSQDRGLSGNTIYF.

The chain employs TRBV2 and TRBJ2-7, with D uncertain. The V gene lost 3 bases and the J gene lost 4 bases, with 7 bases spanning the gap. In germline, CDR1 is SNHLY, CDR2 FYNNEI. The CDR3 consists of 12 residues. CDR3 loop: CASSETKYEQYV. CDR3 sequence (DNA): TGTGCCAGCAGTGAGACAAAATACGAGCAGTACGTC.

The gene calls are TRBV11-2 and TRBJ2-1, with 14 bases fitting TRBD2. CDR3 length: 14 amino acids. Per germline, CDR1 SGHAT and CDR2 FQNNGV. V was pared by 5 bases and J by 10 bases, with 4 bases of the junction left unmatched. CDR3 bases: TGTGCCAGCAGCCCACGGACTAGCGGGGGGGAGCAGTTCTTC. As protein: CASSPRTSGGEQFF.